This section outlines one T cell receptor (beta chain) sequence together with its context. This CDR3 is built from 11 residues. This entry is derived from a study of T cell responses to AZD1222 COVID-19 vaccine. Only in-frame clones appear in the TCRdb table, and some are missing; sequencing was by immunoSEQ multiplex PCR. Among some 150,000 clones listed, around 90% were seen once. Here the sequenced sample was peripheral blood, taken 28 days after the second AZD1222 dose. The sequence was obtained from an adult who received the AZD1222 COVID-19 vaccine. The chain carries TRBV7-5 and TRBJ1-2; the DNA was not used to check the table's D call, TRBD1. TRBV7-5 is annotated as a pseudogene. The DNA for the CDR3 is TGTGTCAGAAGCTCAGTCAGATGCTACACCTTC. It translates to CVRSSVRCYTF.